The T cell receptor (beta chain) under discussion was sequenced for a study of blood T cell repertoires in COVID-19. Assay: immunoSEQ multiplex PCR; the TCRdb copy retains only in-frame clones and omits some. The sample lists hundreds of thousands of clones, about 85% occurring once. Germline loops: CDR1 SGHTA, CDR2 FQGNSA. This CDR3 has 16 amino acids. V dropped 1 base and J dropped 2; count of bases not matched to a gene: 6. The rearrangement links TRBV7-2 to TRBJ2-3, with TRBD2 matching over 7 bases. The source of this sequence is a woman between 18 and 29 years old with acute COVID-19. Source material: PBMCs or T cells enriched from blood (not recorded which). CDR3 nucleotides: TGTGCCAGCAGCTTAGTTGGGGGGGGGACCACAGATACGCAGTATTTT. Protein product: CASSLVGGGTTDTQYF. Based on the CDR3 plus reference TRBV7-2 and TRBJ2-3, the full variable domain is GAGVSQSPSNKVTEKGKDVELRCDPISGHTALYWYRQSLGQGLEFLIYFQGNSAPDKSGLPSDRFSAERTGGSVSTLTIQRTQQEDSAVYLCASSLVGGGTTDTQYFGPGTRLTVL.